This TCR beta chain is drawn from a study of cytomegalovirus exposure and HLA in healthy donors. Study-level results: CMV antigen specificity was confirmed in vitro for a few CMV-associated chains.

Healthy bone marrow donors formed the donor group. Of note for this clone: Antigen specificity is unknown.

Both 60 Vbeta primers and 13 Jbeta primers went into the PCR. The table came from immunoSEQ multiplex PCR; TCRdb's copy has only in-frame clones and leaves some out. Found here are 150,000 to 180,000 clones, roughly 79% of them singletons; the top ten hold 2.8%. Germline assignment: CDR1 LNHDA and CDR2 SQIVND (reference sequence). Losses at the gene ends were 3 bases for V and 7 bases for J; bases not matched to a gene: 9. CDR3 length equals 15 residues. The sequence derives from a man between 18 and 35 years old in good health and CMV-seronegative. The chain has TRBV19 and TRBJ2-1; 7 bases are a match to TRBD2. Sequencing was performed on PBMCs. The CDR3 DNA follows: TGTGCCAGTAGTATGGACGGGGAGGGCGTAAATGAGCAGTTCTTC. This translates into CASSMDGEGVNEQFF. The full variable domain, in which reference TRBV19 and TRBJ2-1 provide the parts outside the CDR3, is DGGITQSPKYLFRKEGQNVTLSCEQNLNHDAMYWYRQDPGQGLRLIYYSQIVNDFQKGDIAEGYSVSREKKESFPLTVTSAQKNPTAFYLCASSMDGEGVNEQFFGPGTRLTVL.